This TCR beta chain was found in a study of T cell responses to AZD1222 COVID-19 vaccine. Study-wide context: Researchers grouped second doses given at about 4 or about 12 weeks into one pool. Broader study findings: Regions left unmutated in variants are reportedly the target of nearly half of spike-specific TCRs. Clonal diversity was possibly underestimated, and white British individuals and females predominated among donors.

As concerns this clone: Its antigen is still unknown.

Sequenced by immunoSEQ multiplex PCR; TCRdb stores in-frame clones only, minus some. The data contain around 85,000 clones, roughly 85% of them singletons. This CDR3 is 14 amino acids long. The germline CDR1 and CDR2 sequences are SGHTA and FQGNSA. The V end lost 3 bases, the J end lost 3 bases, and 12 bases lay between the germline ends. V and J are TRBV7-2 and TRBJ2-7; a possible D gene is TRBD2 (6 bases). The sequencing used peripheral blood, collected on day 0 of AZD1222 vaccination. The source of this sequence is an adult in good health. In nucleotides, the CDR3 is TGTGCCAGCAGCTTGAGGGGAGGTAGCTACGAGCAGTACTTC. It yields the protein CASSLRGGSYEQYF.